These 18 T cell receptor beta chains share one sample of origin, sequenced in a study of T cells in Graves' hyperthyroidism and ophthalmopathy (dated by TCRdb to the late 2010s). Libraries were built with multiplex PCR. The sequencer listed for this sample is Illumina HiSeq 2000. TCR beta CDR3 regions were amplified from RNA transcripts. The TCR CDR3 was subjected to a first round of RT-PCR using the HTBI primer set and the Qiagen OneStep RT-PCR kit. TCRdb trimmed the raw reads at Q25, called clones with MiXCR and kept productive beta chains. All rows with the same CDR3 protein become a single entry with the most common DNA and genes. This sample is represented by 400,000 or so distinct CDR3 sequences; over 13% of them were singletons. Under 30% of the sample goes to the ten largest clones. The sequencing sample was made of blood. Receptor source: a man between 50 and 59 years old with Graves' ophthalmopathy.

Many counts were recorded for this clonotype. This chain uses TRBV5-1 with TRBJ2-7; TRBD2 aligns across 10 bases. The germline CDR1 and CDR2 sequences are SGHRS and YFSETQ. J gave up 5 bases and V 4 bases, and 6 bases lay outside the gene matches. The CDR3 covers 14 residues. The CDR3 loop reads CASSASGSIDEQYF. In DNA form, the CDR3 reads TGCGCCAGCAGCGCTAGCGGGAGTATCGACGAGCAGTACTTC.

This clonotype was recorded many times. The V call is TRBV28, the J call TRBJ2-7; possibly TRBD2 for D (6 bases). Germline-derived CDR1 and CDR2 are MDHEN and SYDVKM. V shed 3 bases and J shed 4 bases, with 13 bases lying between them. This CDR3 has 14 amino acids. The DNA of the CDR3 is TGTGCCAGCAGTTTTACGGCTCTAGCGTACGAGCAGTACTTC. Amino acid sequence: CASSFTALAYEQYF.

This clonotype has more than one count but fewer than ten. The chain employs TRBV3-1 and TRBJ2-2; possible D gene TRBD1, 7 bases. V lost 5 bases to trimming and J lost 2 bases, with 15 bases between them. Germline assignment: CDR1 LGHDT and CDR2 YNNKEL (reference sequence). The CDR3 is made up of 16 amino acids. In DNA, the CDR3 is TGTGCCAGCAGCACAACAGGGGCGGGAAACACCGGGGAGCTGTTTTTT. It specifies CASSTTGAGNTGELFF.

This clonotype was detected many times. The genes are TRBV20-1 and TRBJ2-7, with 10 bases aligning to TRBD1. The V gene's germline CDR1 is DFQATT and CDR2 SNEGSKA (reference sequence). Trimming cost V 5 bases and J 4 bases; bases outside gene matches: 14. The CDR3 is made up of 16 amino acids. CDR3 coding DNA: TGCAGTGCTCCACATCAACCGGGACAGGGGATATACGAGCAGTACTTC. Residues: CSAPHQPGQGIYEQYF.

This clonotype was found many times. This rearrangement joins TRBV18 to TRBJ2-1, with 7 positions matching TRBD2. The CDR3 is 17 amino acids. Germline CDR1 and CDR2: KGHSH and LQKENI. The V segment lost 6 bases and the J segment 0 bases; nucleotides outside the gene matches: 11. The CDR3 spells CASSPTLAGRSYNEQFF. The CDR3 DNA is TGTGCCAGCTCCCCCACTTTAGCGGGCCGCTCCTACAATGAGCAGTTCTTC.

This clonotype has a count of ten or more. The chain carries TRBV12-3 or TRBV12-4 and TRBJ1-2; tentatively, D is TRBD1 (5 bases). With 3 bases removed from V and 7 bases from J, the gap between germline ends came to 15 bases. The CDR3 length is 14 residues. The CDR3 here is CASSFGGIEGGYTF. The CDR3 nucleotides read TGTGCCAGCAGTTTCGGGGGTATCGAGGGTGGCTACACCTTC.

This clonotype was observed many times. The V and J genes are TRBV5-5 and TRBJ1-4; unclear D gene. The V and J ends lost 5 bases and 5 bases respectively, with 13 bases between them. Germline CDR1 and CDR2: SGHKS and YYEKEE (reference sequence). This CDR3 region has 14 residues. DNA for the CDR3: TGTGCCAGCAGGGTCCGGATGGAAAATGAAAAACTGTTTTTT. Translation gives CASRVRMENEKLFF.

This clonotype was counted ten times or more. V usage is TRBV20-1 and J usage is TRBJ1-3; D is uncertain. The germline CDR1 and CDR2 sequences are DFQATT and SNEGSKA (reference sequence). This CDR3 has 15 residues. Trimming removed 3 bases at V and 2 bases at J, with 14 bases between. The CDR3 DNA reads TGCAGTGCTAGTGGAATGAACCTACCTGGAAACACCATATATTTT. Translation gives CSASGMNLPGNTIYF.

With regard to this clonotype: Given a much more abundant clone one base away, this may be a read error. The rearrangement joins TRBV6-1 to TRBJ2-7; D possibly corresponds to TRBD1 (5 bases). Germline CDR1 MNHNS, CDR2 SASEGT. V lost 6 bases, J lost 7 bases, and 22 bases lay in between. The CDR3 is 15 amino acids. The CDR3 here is CASRPQQGVLDEQYF. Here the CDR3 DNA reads TGTGCCAGCAGACCCCAACAAGGGGTTTTGGATGAGCAGTACTTC.

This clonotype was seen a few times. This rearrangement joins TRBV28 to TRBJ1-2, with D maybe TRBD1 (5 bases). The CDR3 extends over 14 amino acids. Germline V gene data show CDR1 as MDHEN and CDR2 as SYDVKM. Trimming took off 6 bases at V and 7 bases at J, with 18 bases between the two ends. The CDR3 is CASSLTAIPTGYTF. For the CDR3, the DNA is TGTGCCAGCAGCTTGACAGCTATCCCGACTGGCTACACCTTC.

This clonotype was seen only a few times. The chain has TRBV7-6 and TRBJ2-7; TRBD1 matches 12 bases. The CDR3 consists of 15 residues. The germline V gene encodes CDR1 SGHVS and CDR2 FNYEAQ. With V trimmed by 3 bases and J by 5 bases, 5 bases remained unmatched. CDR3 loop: CASSFGTGGGDEQYF. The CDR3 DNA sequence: TGTGCCAGCAGCTTTGGGACAGGGGGCGGCGACGAGCAGTACTTC.

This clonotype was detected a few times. The chain's CDR3 is CSAGQGANGELFF. As DNA, the CDR3 is TGCAGCGCTGGACAGGGGGCGAACGGGGAGCTGTTTTTT. V is TRBV29-1 and J is TRBJ2-2; 11 bases are shared with TRBD1. The CDR3 is made up of 13 amino acids. Unmatched junction bases numbered 5, after V lost 7 bases and J lost 7 bases. In germline, CDR1 is SQVTM, CDR2 ANQGSEA.

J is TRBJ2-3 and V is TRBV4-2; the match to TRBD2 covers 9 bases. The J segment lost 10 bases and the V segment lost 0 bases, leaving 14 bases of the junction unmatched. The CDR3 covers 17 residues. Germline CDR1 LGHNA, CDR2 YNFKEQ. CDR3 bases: TGTGCCAGCAGCCAAGAGGACGGCGGGAGGGCCCGGCGGGCGCAGTATTTT. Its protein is CASSQEDGGRARRAQYF.

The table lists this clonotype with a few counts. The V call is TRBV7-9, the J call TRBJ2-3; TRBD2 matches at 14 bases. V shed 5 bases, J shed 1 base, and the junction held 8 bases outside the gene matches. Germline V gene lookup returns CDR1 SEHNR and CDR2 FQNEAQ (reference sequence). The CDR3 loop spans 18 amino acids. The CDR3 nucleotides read TGTGCCAGCAGCACCGGGACTAGCGGGAGTTGGGGCACAGATACGCAGTATTTT. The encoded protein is CASSTGTSGSWGTDTQYF.

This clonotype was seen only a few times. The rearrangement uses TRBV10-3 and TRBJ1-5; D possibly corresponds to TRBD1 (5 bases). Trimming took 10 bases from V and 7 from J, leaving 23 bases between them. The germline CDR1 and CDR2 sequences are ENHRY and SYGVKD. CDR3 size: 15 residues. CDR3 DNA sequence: TGTGCCAGCTCCTTTACGGGGCCGCCCAGCCAGCCCCAGCATTTT. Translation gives CASSFTGPPSQPQHF.

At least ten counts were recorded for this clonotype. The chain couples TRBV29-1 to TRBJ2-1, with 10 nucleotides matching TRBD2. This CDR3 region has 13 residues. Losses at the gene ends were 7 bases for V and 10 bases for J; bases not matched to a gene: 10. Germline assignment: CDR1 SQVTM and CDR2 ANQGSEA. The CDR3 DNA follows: TGCAGCGCCGAGCGGGAGGGGGTTTGGGAGCAGTTCTTC. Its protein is CSAEREGVWEQFF.

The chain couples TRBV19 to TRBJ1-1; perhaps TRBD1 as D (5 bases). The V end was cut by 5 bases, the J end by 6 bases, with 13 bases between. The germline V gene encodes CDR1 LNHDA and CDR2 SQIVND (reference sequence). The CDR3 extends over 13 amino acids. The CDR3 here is CASSSQRGAEAFF. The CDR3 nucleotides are TGTGCCAGTAGTTCACAGCGGGGGGCTGAAGCTTTCTTT.

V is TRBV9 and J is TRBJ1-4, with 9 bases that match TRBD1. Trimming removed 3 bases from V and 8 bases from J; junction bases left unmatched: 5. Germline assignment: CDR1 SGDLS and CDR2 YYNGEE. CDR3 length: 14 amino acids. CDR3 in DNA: TGTGCCAGCAGCGCTGCCGGGACAGGGGAAAAACTGTTTTTT. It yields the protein CASSAAGTGEKLFF.